This T cell receptor beta chain is from a study of OX40 agonist ivuxolimab in advanced cancers. Study at large: Patients undergoing dose escalation presented with hepatocellular carcinoma, melanoma, renal cell or head and neck cancer. The dose-escalation cohort was roughly 83% male, with a mean age of around 60 years, ranging about 20 to 85. Broader study findings: In a subset of nonresponders, normalized T-cell clonal expansion was also low.

Per the germline V gene, CDR1 is SGHDN and CDR2 is FVKESK. V gave up 1 base and J gave up 6 bases, with 7 bases separating them. The CDR3 sequence is 13 residues long. Generated by immunoSEQ multiplex PCR, the TCRdb table keeps only in-frame clones and is missing some. The data contain tens of thousands of clones, around 86% of them seen just once; the ten biggest clones take up approximately 0.4%. This clone was counted once. The antigen remains unidentified. It was autoimmune disease history or systemic immunosuppression that excluded patients. The chain joins TRBV14 to TRBJ1-5; D unclear. The receptor was isolated from an adult with an advanced solid tumor such as melanoma, head and neck, liver or kidney cancer. Sequencing was performed on CD4+ or CD8+ T cells sorted from blood, taken in a trial of the OX40 agonist ivuxolimab. The CDR3 region is CASSQGWGQPQHF. The CDR3 nucleotides are TGTGCCAGCAGCCAAGGCTGGGGTCAGCCCCAGCATTTT.